Sequencing of this TCR beta chain was carried out in a study of cytomegalovirus exposure and HLA in healthy donors. The study, taken as a whole, reports: It was shown in a later analysis that HLA-associated TCR beta chains were more clonally expanded than other, equally common chains. Among TCR sequences, most were rare, though some public TCRs appeared in many donors. In an earlier analysis, most TCR beta V segments were productive about 90% or about 30% of the time. Apparent HLA restriction characterized most CMV-associated TCR beta chains in a later analysis.

About this clone: Its antigen remains unidentified.

The CDR3 has 13 residues. Germline V gene sequence: CDR1 MDHEN, CDR2 SYDVKM. Trimming removed 5 bases at V and 4 bases at J, with 9 bases between. PCR employed 60 Vbeta and 13 Jbeta primers. Sequenced by immunoSEQ multiplex PCR; TCRdb stores in-frame clones only, minus some. The sample holds about 120,000 clones, 60% to 85% seen once. The chain is built from TRBV28 and TRBJ1-5; D unresolved. Material: PBMCs. The TCR sequence derives from a woman younger than 35 in good health and CMV-seronegative. This chain's CDR3 is CASSQRGNQPQHF. The CDR3 nucleotides are TGTGCCAGCAGTCAACGAGGGAATCAGCCCCAGCATTTT.